Listed here are 9 T cell receptor beta chains from one sample, sequenced in a study of response to subunit inactivated influenza vaccine. TCRdb used MiXCR to reprocess the RT-PCR reads, holding one entry per CDR3 protein. Of hundreds of thousands of distinct CDR3 sequences detected, 16% appear once; the ten largest clones hold about 3%. Sample: CD4+ T cells sorted from PBMCs, taken roughly 24 months after vaccination. These receptors were collected from a man between 45 and 75 years old who received an inactivated influenza vaccine.

This chain connects TRBV2 to TRBJ2-2; D is perhaps TRBD1 (6 bases). Trimming left V 7 bases short and J 6 bases short, with 12 bases between. This CDR3 contains 13 residues. Germline V lookup: CDR1 SNHLY, CDR2 FYNNEI. CDR3: CASKEQGSGELFF. As DNA, the CDR3 is TGTGCCAGCAAAGAACAGGGCTCCGGGGAGCTGTTTTTT. Drawing the rest from reference TRBV2 and TRBJ2-2, the complete variable domain is EPEVTQTPSHQVTQMGQEVILRCVPISNHLYFYWYRQILGQKVEFLVSFYNNEISEKSEIFDDQFSVERPDGSNFTLKIRSTKLEDSAMYFCASKEQGSGELFFGEGSRLTVL.

This clonotype has just a few counts. The chain carries TRBV4-2 and TRBJ2-1; no firm D call. CDR3 length equals 13 residues. The germline V and J ends were trimmed by 0 bases and 12 bases, with 12 bases remaining between them. Germline-derived CDR1 and CDR2 are LGHNA and YNFKEQ. CDR3 in DNA: TGTGCCAGCAGCCAAGAAAGGGCTAGAGGGCAGTTCTTC. Its translation: CASSQERARGQFF.

This clonotype has a count of ten or more. In nucleotides, the CDR3 is TGTGCCAGCAGCCTCAGGGTCTCTGAAGCTTTCTTT. Translated, it gives CASSLRVSEAFF. This chain links TRBV5-5 with TRBJ1-1; maybe TRBD1 (5 bases). This CDR3 spans 12 amino acids. From germline, CDR1 is SGHKS and CDR2 YYEKEE (reference sequence). Trimming took off 4 bases at V and 6 bases at J, with 10 bases between the two ends.

This chain uses TRBV12-3 or TRBV12-4 with TRBJ2-5, with TRBD1 identical over 7 bases. The trim removed 3 bases at V and 4 bases at J, leaving 5 bases unmatched. This CDR3 contains 14 residues. The chain's CDR3 is CASSFRAGGETQYF. The CDR3 DNA reads TGTGCCAGCAGTTTCCGGGCAGGGGGAGAGACCCAGTACTTC.

The V and J genes are TRBV7-8 and TRBJ2-3, with D perhaps matching TRBD2 (6 bases). Germline CDR1 and CDR2: SGHVS and FQNEAQ. Trimming left V 3 bases short and J 5 bases short, with 9 bases between. CDR3 length: 13 residues. This CDR3 is CASSLAGRDTQYF. The CDR3 coding sequence is TGTGCCAGCAGCTTGGCGGGAAGAGATACGCAGTATTTT.

On this clonotype: No DNA is shown, since the ends of the CDR3 on it are uncertain; the CDR3 is the one TCRdb lists. J is TRBJ2-1 and V is TRBV7-5; TRBD1, the table's D call, was not compared with the DNA. TRBV7-5 is recorded as a pseudogene. The CDR3 contains 15 residues when both ends are counted. This CDR3 reads CISVSDPGVTDEQFF.

The rearrangement joins TRBV2 to TRBJ2-1; D possibly matches TRBD1 or TRBD2 (5 bases each). With 7 bases removed from V and 1 base from J, the gap between germline ends came to 11 bases. This CDR3 has 14 amino acids. Per the germline V gene, CDR1 is SNHLY and CDR2 is FYNNEI. In DNA, the CDR3 is TGTGCCAGCAAAACGTGGGGGTCCTACAATGAGCAGTTCTTC. It translates to CASKTWGSYNEQFF.

This clonotype came up once. The rearrangement uses TRBV7-9 and TRBJ1-2; possible D gene TRBD1, 6 bases. The germline V gene has CDR1 SEHNR and CDR2 FQNEAQ (reference sequence). The CDR3 contains 17 residues. V lost 5 bases, J lost 6 bases, and 25 bases lay in between. The DNA of the CDR3 is TGTGCCAGCAGCCCGATCCCGCCGGCTAGACAGGTCCATGGCTACACCTTC. Translation: CASSPIPPARQVHGYTF.

This clonotype was seen many times. The chain links TRBV4-2 to TRBJ2-1; no reliable D call. V lost 0 bases and J lost 9, with 12 bases in between. Looked up from germline, CDR1 is LGHNA and CDR2 is YNFKEQ. This CDR3 has 14 amino acids. CDR3 amino acids: CASSQDNAVGEQFF. The CDR3, as DNA: TGTGCCAGCAGCCAAGATAATGCAGTCGGTGAGCAGTTCTTC.